Presented here are 10 T cell receptor beta chains from one specimen sequenced in a study of cytomegalovirus exposure and HLA in healthy donors. The study ran its PCR with 60 Vbeta and 13 Jbeta primers. TCRdb's copy holds only in-frame clones and misses some; the assay was immunoSEQ multiplex PCR. This sample has approximately 150,000 clones; more than 75% occur once, and the top ten carry roughly an eighth. The sample was PBMCs. These receptors originate from a woman aged 40-49 years in good health and CMV-seronegative.

The chain has TRBV7-9 and TRBJ1-2, with 11 positions matching TRBD1. In germline, CDR1 is SEHNR, CDR2 FQNEAQ (reference sequence). V dropped 1 base and J dropped 8; count of bases not matched to a gene: 6. There are 15 residues in the CDR3. CDR3 DNA sequence: TGTGCCAGCAGCTTAGGGACAGGGGGCAAGATGGGCTACACCTTC. Its protein is CASSLGTGGKMGYTF.

The CDR3 region is CASSFGTGGLSPLHF. CDR3 in DNA: TGTGCCAGCAGCTTTGGGACAGGGGGCCTATCACCCCTCCACTTT. The rearrangement links TRBV11-2 to TRBJ1-6; 12 nucleotides match TRBD1. Per the germline V gene, CDR1 is SGHAT and CDR2 is FQNNGV. After removal of 3 bases from V and 10 bases from J, the junction contained 4 bases not matched to a gene. The CDR3 is 15 residues long.

The V call is TRBV19, the J call TRBJ1-6; D perhaps matches TRBD1 (6 bases). The germline gives CDR1 LNHDA, CDR2 SQIVND (reference sequence). The V gene lost 3 bases and the J gene lost 3 bases, with 9 bases spanning the gap. The CDR3 consists of 15 residues. The CDR3 nucleotides read TGTGCCAGTAGTATGAGGGGGTACTATAATTCACCCCTCCACTTT. It specifies CASSMRGYYNSPLHF.

The J gene is TRBJ2-7, the V gene TRBV9; TRBD1 might be the D (6 bases). This CDR3 is built from 15 residues. V was pared by 0 bases and J by 3 bases, with 13 bases between. CDR1 and CDR2 from the germline V gene are SGDLS and YYNGEE. The CDR3 DNA reads as TGTGCCAGCAGCGTAGATGAGAGGACAGTCTACGAGCAGTACTTC. It codes for CASSVDERTVYEQYF. The full variable domain, with the rest looked up from reference TRBV9 and TRBJ2-7, is DSGVTQTPKHLITATGQRVTLRCSPRSGDLSVYWYQQSLDQGLQFLIQYYNGEERAKGNILERFSAQQFPDLHSELNLSSLELGDSALYFCASSVDERTVYEQYFGPGTRLTVT.

This clone appeared a few times. This rearrangement joins TRBV9 to TRBJ2-2; 7 bases map to TRBD2. CDR3 length: 15 amino acids. V lost 4 bases to trimming and J lost 4 bases; unmatched junction nucleotides: 7. The germline CDR1 and CDR2 sequences are SGDLS and YYNGEE. The CDR3 region has the DNA TGTGCCAGCAGCCTCGGGGGGTGGGTCACCGGGGAGCTGTTTTTT. Amino acids: CASSLGGWVTGELFF. The variable domain in full, completed from reference TRBV9 and TRBJ2-2, reads DSGVTQTPKHLITATGQRVTLRCSPRSGDLSVYWYQQSLDQGLQFLIQYYNGEERAKGNILERFSAQQFPDLHSELNLSSLELGDSALYFCASSLGGWVTGELFFGEGSRLTVL.

The rearrangement joins TRBV5-1 to TRBJ2-3; tentatively, D is TRBD2 (5 bases). CDR1 and CDR2 from the germline V gene are SGHRS and YFSETQ. The CDR3 spans 13 residues. Between the trimmed V and J ends, which lost 0 bases and 5 bases, there was a span of 7 bases. The CDR3 spells CASSLGSVDTQYF. CDR3 bases: TGCGCCAGCAGCTTGGGTAGCGTAGATACGCAGTATTTT.

With regard to this clone: Mismatch with germline at one junction end may stem from a read error. The DNA of the CDR3 is TGTGCCAGCAGACAAATACGTAAGCTTTCCCCCCGGGGAGCTGTTTTT. Translated: CASRQIRKLSPRGAVF. The V and J genes are TRBV28 and TRBJ2-2; the D gene is possibly TRBD2 (5 bases). Germline-derived CDR1 and CDR2 are MDHEN and SYDVKM. The CDR3 consists of 16 residues.

The chain combines TRBV7-7 with TRBJ2-1; D is ambiguous. Trimming pared 2 bases from V and 0 bases from J, leaving 8 bases between. Germline CDR1 SSHAT, CDR2 FNYEAQ (reference sequence). The CDR3 has 15 residues. CDR3 amino acids: CASSLIPSSYNEQFF. CDR3 DNA sequence: TGTGCCAGCAGCTTAATCCCCTCCTCCTACAATGAGCAGTTCTTC.

The rearrangement joins TRBV7-9 to TRBJ2-1, with D perhaps matching TRBD2 (6 bases). Trimming left V 2 bases short and J 7 bases short, with 18 bases between. This CDR3 region has 16 residues. The germline gives CDR1 SEHNR, CDR2 FQNEAQ (reference sequence). The CDR3 region is CASSLPLGPGRNEQFF. The CDR3 DNA is TGTGCCAGCAGCTTACCCTTGGGACCGGGGAGGAATGAGCAGTTCTTC.

The chain has TRBV7-8 and TRBJ1-6; D unresolved. Germline CDR1 SGHVS, CDR2 FQNEAQ. The CDR3 extends over 13 amino acids. The V and J ends lost 3 bases and 15 bases respectively, with 15 bases between them. The DNA of the CDR3 is TGTGCCAGCAGCTTCGCCGGGGATCGCCACCTCCACTTT. Its translation: CASSFAGDRHLHF.